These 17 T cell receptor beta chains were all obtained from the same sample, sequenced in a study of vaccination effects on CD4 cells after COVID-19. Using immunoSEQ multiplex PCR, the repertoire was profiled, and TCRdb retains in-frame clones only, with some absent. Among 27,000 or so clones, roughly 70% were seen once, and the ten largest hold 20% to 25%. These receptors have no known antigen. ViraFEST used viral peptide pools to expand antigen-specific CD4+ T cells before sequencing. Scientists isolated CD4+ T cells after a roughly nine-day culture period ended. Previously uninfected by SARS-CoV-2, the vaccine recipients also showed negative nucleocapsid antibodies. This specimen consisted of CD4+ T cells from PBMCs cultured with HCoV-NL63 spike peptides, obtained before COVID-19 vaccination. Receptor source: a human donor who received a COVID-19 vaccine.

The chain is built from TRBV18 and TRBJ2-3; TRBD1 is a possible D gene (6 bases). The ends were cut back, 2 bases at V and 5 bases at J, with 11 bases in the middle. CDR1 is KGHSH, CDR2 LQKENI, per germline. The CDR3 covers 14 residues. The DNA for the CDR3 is TGTGCCAGCTCACCAGATCAGGGGCAAGATACGCAGTATTTT. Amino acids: CASSPDQGQDTQYF.

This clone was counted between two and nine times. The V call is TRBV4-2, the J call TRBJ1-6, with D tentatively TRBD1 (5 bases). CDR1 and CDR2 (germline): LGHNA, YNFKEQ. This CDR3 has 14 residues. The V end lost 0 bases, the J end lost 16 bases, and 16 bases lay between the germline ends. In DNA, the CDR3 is TGTGCCAGCAGCCAAGAGTCGAGTCAGGACACTCTCCACTTT. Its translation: CASSQESSQDTLHF.

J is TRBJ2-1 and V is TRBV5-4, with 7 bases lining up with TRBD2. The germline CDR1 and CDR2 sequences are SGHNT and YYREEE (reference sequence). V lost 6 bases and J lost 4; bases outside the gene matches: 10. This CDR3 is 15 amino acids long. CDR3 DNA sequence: TGTGCCAGCACCTGGGGGGGAGGGGCATACAATGAGCAGTTCTTC. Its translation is CASTWGGGAYNEQFF.

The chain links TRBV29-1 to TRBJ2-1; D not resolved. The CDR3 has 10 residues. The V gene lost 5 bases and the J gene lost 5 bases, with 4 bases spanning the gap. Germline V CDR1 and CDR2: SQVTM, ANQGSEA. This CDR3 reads CSVYHNEQFF. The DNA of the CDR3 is TGCAGCGTTTATCACAATGAGCAGTTCTTC.

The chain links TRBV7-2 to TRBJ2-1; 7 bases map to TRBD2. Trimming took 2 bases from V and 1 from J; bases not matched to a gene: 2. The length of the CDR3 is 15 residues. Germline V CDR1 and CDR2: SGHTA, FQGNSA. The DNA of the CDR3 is TGTGCCAGCAGCTTATCTAGCGGTTCCTACAATGAGCAGTTCTTC. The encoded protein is CASSLSSGSYNEQFF.

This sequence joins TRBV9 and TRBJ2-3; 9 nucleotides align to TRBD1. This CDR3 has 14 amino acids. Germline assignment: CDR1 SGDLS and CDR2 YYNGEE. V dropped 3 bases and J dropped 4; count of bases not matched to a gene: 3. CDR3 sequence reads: CASSDRGQADTQYF. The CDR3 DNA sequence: TGTGCCAGCAGCGACAGGGGGCAAGCAGATACGCAGTATTTT.

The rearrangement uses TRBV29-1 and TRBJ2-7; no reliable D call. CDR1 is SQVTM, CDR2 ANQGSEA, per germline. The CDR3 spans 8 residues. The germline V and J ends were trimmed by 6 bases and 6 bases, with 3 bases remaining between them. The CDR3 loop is CSVTEQYF. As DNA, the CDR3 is TGCAGCGTGACCGAGCAGTACTTC.

For the CDR3, the DNA is TGTGCCAGCAGCGCGGGACAGTCTGCCTACAATGAGCAGTTCTTC. This sequence encodes CASSAGQSAYNEQFF. This rearrangement joins TRBV9 to TRBJ2-1; 7 bases map to TRBD1. V shed 3 bases, J shed 2 bases, and the junction held 5 bases outside the gene matches. Germline V CDR1 and CDR2: SGDLS, YYNGEE. The CDR3 spans 15 residues. The full variable domain, its missing parts supplied by reference TRBV9 and TRBJ2-1, is DSGVTQTPKHLITATGQRVTLRCSPRSGDLSVYWYQQSLDQGLQFLIQYYNGEERAKGNILERFSAQQFPDLHSELNLSSLELGDSALYFCASSAGQSAYNEQFFGPGTRLTVL.

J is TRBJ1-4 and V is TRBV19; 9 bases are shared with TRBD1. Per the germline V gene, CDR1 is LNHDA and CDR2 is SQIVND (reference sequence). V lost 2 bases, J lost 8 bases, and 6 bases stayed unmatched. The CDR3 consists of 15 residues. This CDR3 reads CASSIMGQGGEKLFF. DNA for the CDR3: TGTGCCAGTAGTATAATGGGACAGGGAGGGGAAAAACTGTTTTTT.

The CDR3 reads CASSLPTGLRTEAFF. The CDR3 region has the DNA TGTGCCAGCAGTCTTCCGACAGGCTTACGCACTGAAGCTTTCTTT. V is TRBV28 and J is TRBJ1-1, with D perhaps matching TRBD1 (6 bases). The CDR3 is 15 residues long. Germline CDR1 reads MDHEN; CDR2 reads SYDVKM. V was trimmed by 5 bases and J by 4 bases, leaving 17 bases between them.

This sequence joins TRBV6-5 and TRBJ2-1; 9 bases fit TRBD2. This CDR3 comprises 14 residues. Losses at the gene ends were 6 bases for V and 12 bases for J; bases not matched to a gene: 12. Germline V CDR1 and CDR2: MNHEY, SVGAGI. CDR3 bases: TGTGCCAGCAGCAACGGACTAGCGAGGGGAGGGCAGTTCTTC. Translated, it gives CASSNGLARGGQFF.

CDR3 DNA: TGTGCAAGTCGGCCCCTGTCTCGGCAGTTCTTC. Translation gives CASRPLSRQFF. This sequence joins TRBV12-2 and TRBJ2-1. TRBV12-2 is a listed pseudogene. The CDR3 contains 11 residues.

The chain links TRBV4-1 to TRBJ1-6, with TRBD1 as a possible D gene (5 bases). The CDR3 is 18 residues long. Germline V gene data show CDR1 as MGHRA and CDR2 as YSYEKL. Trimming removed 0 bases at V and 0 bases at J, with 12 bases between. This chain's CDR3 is CASSQDQEGSSYNSPLHF. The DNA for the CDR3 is TGCGCCAGCAGCCAAGATCAGGAGGGGAGCTCCTATAATTCACCCCTCCACTTT.

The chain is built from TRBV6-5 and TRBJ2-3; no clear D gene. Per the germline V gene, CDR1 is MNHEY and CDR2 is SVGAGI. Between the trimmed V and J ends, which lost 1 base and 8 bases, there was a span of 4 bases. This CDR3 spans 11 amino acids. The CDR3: CASSYFPTQYF. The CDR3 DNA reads TGTGCCAGCAGTTACTTCCCTACGCAGTATTTT.

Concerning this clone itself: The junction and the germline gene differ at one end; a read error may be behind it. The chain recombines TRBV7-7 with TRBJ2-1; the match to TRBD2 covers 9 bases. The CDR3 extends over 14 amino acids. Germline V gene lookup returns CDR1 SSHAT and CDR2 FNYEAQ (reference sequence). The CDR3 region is CASSLIAGDSEQFF. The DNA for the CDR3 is TGTGCTAGCAGCTTAATAGCGGGGGATAGTGAGCAGTTCTTC.

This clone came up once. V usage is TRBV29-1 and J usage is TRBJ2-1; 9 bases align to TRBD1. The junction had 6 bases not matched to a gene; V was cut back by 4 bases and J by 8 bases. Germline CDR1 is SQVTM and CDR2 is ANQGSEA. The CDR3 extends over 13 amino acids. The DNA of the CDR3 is TGCAGCGTTGCGGGACAGGGTGGGTATGAGCAGTTCTTC. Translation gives CSVAGQGGYEQFF.

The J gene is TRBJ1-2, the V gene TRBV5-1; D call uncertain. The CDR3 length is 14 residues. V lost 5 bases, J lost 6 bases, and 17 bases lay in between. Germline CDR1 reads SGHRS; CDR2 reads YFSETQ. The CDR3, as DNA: TGCGCCAGCAGAGGAGTGTACGGCACAAATGGCTACACCTTC. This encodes CASRGVYGTNGYTF.